A selection of T cell receptor beta chains follows, all from one sample in a study of blood T cell repertoires in COVID-19. Clones were sequenced by immunoSEQ multiplex PCR, and TCRdb holds only the in-frame ones, with some missing. The data hold about 200,000 clones, with approximately 78% observed a single time. The specimen was peripheral blood. All receptors derive from an elderly woman with acute or convalescent COVID-19. Each CDR3 is given with its conserved first and last residue. D genes are given only for firm matches. A row's size may be missing; if present it is once, few, many or a size class.

J gene,V gene,D gene,clone size,CDR3 DNA,CDR3 protein
TRBJ2-1,TRBV24-1,TRBD2,NA,TGTGCCACCAGTGATTTTTTAGCGGGGGGACCAACAAGCTCCTACAATGAGCAGTTCTTC,CATSDFLAGGPTSSYNEQFF
TRBJ2-3,TRBV6-6,NA,NA,TGTGCCAGCAGCCCCAGGTCCGAGGATACGCAGTATTTT,CASSPRSEDTQYF
TRBJ2-1,TRBV5-1,NA,NA,TGCGCCAGCAGCTTAGGAGACGATGAGCAGTTCTTC,CASSLGDDEQFF
TRBJ2-5,TRBV27,NA,NA,TGTGCCAGCAGTCCGCTTAATTCGGGGTATGAGACCCAGTACTTC,CASSPLNSGYETQYF
TRBJ1-5,TRBV24-1,NA,NA,TGTGCCACCAGTGATCCGAGTGGCAATCAGCCCCAGCATTTT,CATSDPSGNQPQHF
TRBJ2-2,TRBV5-1,TRBD2,NA,TGCGCCAGCAGCTTGGCCGGCGGGAGGAACACCGGGGAGCTGTTTTTT,CASSLAGGRNTGELFF
TRBJ1-5,TRBV25-1,NA,once,TGTGCCAGCAGTGTGCAGGGATCCGGGCCCCAGCATTTT,CASSVQGSGPQHF
TRBJ1-1,TRBV5-1,TRBD1,NA,TGCGCCAGCAGATTCTTCGGGACAGGGAGGACGGTGAACACTGAAGCTTTCTTT,CASRFFGTGRTVNTEAFF
TRBJ1-4,TRBV6-5,NA,NA,TGTGCCAGCGTGGGAGGCCCCTTGGTTCGGGAAAAACTGTTTTTT,CASVGGPLVREKLFF
TRBJ1-5,TRBV5-1,NA,few,TGCGCCAGCAGCTTTTTTCCGAGTAGCAATCAGCCCCAGCATTTT,CASSFFPSSNQPQHF
TRBJ2-3,TRBV7-3,TRBD2,NA,TGTGCCAGCAGCTTAACCCTAGCGGGGTCCAGCACAGATACGCAGTATTTT,CASSLTLAGSSTDTQYF
TRBJ1-2,TRBV19,NA,NA,TGTGCCAGTCACATTGGGGGCCTACTGGATGGCTACACCTTC,CASHIGGLLDGYTF
TRBJ2-7,TRBV11-1,TRBD2,NA,TGTGCCAGCAGCTTAGGACTAGCGGTTGACTTC,CASSLGLAVDF
TRBJ2-7,TRBV7-2,TRBD1,few,TGTGCCAGCAGCTCATCGACAGGGGAGGACTACGAGCAGTACTTC,CASSSSTGEDYEQYF
TRBJ2-2,TRBV5-1,NA,few,TGCGCCAGCAAGGCGGAGAACACCGGGGAGCTGTTTTTT,CASKAENTGELFF
TRBJ1-5,TRBV27,NA,NA,TGTGCCAGCAGTTTCAATCAGGGACAGCCCCAGCATTTT,CASSFNQGQPQHF
TRBJ1-5,TRBV27,NA,NA,TGTGCCAGCCATAGTCGGCAGGACTTGCCGCCCCAGCATTTT,CASHSRQDLPPQHF
TRBJ1-5,TRBV18,NA,NA,TGTGCCAGCTCTTACCAGAGCGGGTCCCAGCATTTT,CASSYQSGSQHF
TRBJ2-7,TRBV27,NA,NA,TGTGCCAGCAGTTTAGACAGCACCTACGAGCAGTACTTC,CASSLDSTYEQYF
TRBJ1-2,TRBV5-6,NA,NA,TGTGCCAGCAGAGCGCAGAATAACTATGGCTACACCTTC,CASRAQNNYGYTF
TRBJ1-1,TRBV7-8,NA,few,TGTGCCAGCCGAGTGGGCATCCTGAACACTGAAGCTTTCTTT,CASRVGILNTEAFF
TRBJ1-5,TRBV18,TRBD1,NA,TGTGCCAGCTCACCAGAAACAGGGGGAGGCAATCAGCCCCAGCATTTT,CASSPETGGGNQPQHF
TRBJ2-5,TRBV4-3,NA,NA,TGCGCCAGCAGCCAAGTCCCCCGGGTGGGGCGGCAAGAGACCCAGTACTTC,CASSQVPRVGRQETQYF
TRBJ1-4,TRBV6-5,NA,once,TGTGCCAGCAGTTACTCGGGGGCAGGGAGAGAAAAACTGTTTTTT,CASSYSGAGREKLFF
TRBJ1-5,TRBV19,TRBD1,NA,TGTGCCAGTCGGACAGGGGGCTTTCAGCCCCAGCATTTT,CASRTGGFQPQHF
TRBJ2-7,TRBV5-1,TRBD1,NA,TGCGCCAGCAGCTTGGACAGGGGTGCCTCCTACGAGCAGTACTTC,CASSLDRGASYEQYF
TRBJ2-1,TRBV19,NA,NA,TGTGCCAGTAGTGGCGGAAGCTCCTACAATGAGCAGTTCTTC,CASSGGSSYNEQFF
TRBJ2-7,TRBV28,NA,few,TGTGCCAGCAGTTTCGCCTACGAGCAGTACTTC,CASSFAYEQYF
TRBJ2-1,TRBV6-5,TRBD2,NA,TGTGCCAGCAGTTCTCTATCCCGGACTAGCGGGAGGGATCGGTTCTTC,CASSSLSRTSGRDRFF
TRBJ2-7,TRBV30,TRBD2,NA,TGTGCCTGGAGGAGGCCGGGACTAGCGACGAAGGAGCAGTACTTC,CAWRRPGLATKEQYF
TRBJ1-2,TRBV6-5,NA,NA,TGTGCCAGCAGTTCGTACAGGGACGGCTACACCTTC,CASSSYRDGYTF
TRBJ2-7,TRBV2,TRBD2,NA,TGTGCCAGCAGGGGGACTAGCGGGAGCGAGCAGTACTTC,CASRGTSGSEQYF
TRBJ1-2,TRBV12-3/TRBV12-4,TRBD1,NA,TGTGCCAGCAGTCCGGGACAGGGGAATGGCTACACCTTC,CASSPGQGNGYTF
TRBJ2-1,TRBV5-1,TRBD1,NA,TGCGCCAGCAGCTCAACAGGGGACCCCTACAATGAGCAGTTCTTC,CASSSTGDPYNEQFF
TRBJ1-2,TRBV5-6,NA,NA,TGTGCCAGCAGCCTCTGGGGAGTAGTAGGCTACACCTTC,CASSLWGVVGYTF
TRBJ1-3,TRBV29-1,NA,NA,TGCAGCGCTGGATCTGCAGGCTCTGGAAACACCATATATTTT,CSAGSAGSGNTIYF
TRBJ1-6,TRBV6-6,TRBD1,NA,TGTGCCAGCAGTTGGGGACAGGGCAATGGTAATTCACCCCTCCACTTT,CASSWGQGNGNSPLHF
TRBJ2-3,TRBV5-4,TRBD2,NA,TGTGCCAGCAGCTGGGGACTAGCGGAGCTCGATACGCAGTATTTT,CASSWGLAELDTQYF
TRBJ1-6,TRBV25-1,NA,NA,TGTGCCAGCAGTTCCCTAGACAATTCACCCCTCCACTTT,CASSSLDNSPLHF
TRBJ2-2,TRBV7-9,TRBD2,NA,TGTGCCAGCAGCTTAAGCTCGGGGGGTCGGAACACCGGGGAGCTGTTTTTT,CASSLSSGGRNTGELFF
TRBJ1-1,TRBV28,TRBD1,NA,TGTGCCACCGGTCCCGGGACAGGGAACACTGAAGCTTTCTTT,CATGPGTGNTEAFF